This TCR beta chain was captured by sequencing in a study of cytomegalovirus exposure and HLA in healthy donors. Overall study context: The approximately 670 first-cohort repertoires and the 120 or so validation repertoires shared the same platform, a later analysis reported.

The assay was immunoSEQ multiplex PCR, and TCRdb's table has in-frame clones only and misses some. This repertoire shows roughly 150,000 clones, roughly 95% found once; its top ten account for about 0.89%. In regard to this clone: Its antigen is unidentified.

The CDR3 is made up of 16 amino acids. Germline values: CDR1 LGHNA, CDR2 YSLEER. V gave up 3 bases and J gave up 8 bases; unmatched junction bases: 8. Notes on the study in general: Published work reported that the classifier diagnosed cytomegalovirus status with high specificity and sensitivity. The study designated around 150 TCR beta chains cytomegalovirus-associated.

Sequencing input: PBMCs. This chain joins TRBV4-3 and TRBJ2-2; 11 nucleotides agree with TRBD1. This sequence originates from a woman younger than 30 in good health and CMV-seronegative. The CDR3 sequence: CASSQDRGRPTGELFF. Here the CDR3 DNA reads TGCGCCAGCAGCCAGGACAGGGGGCGGCCCACAGGGGAGCTGTTTTTT.